The rows below give T cell receptor beta chains drawn from one sample of a study of T cells in Graves' hyperthyroidism and ophthalmopathy. Each CDR3 protein gets one entry after TCRdb re-called the multiplex PCR reads with MiXCR. The data contain under 450,000 distinct CDR3 sequences, approximately 14% of them singletons. Sequencing used blood. The receptors come from a woman aged 18-35 years with Graves' hyperthyroidism. Each CDR3 is given with its conserved first and last residue. Each record gives: V gene, D gene, J gene, clone size, CDR3 DNA, CDR3 protein. A D gene is named only where the DNA matches it firmly. Clone size, where shown, is once, few, many, or a class for clones that have expanded.

TRBV20-1,-,TRBJ1-5,many,TGCAGTGCTAGATCGCAGGGTAACAATCAGCCCCAGCATTTT,CSARSQGNNQPQHF
TRBV15,-,TRBJ2-3,many,TGTGCCACCAGCAGAGATCTGACAGGCACAGATACGCAGTATTTT,CATSRDLTGTDTQYF
TRBV28,-,TRBJ1-5,few,TGTGCCAGCAGTAAACGGACCGGGGCGAATCAGCCCCAGCATTTT,CASSKRTGANQPQHF
TRBV5-4,TRBD1,TRBJ2-1,-,TGTGCCAGCAGCTTGGTTGGGACAGGGGGTTTGGGTGAGCAGTTCTTC,CASSLVGTGGLGEQFF
TRBV6-1,-,TRBJ1-1,many,TGTGCCAGCAGTGGGACCACTGAAGCTTTCTTT,CASSGTTEAFF
TRBV20-1,-,TRBJ1-2,few,TGCAGTGCTCCCCAGGGATACGGCTACACCTTC,CSAPQGYGYTF
TRBV2,TRBD2,TRBJ2-7,-,TGTGCCAGCGGACTAGCGGAGAACTACGAGCAGTACTTC,CASGLAENYEQYF
TRBV4-3,-,TRBJ1-6,-,TGCGCCAGCAGCCAAGAATCTGGGGTCGGTTCACCCCTCCACTTT,CASSQESGVGSPLHF
TRBV18,-,TRBJ2-1,many,TGTGCCAGCTCACCTTACTCCTACAATGAGCAGTTCTTC,CASSPYSYNEQFF
TRBV7-8,TRBD2,TRBJ2-1,many,TGTGCCAGCAGGCGGGGGAGGAACAATGAGCAGTTCTTC,CASRRGRNNEQFF
TRBV12-3/TRBV12-4,TRBD1,TRBJ2-5,few,TGTGCCACCCAGACAGGGGCCGGAGAGACCCAGTACTTC,CATQTGAGETQYF
TRBV6-2/TRBV6-3,TRBD1,TRBJ1-6,few,TGTGCCAGCCACCAGGGGGGAAAGAATTCACCCCTCCACTTT,CASHQGGKNSPLHF
TRBV10-3,TRBD1,TRBJ2-5,many,TGCTCCGTCGGGACAGCCCAAGAGACCCAGTACTTC,CSVGTAQETQYF
TRBV12-3/TRBV12-4,TRBD1,TRBJ1-1,many,TGTGCCAGCAGTCGAACTATAGGACAGGGCGGCACTGAAGCTTTCTTT,CASSRTIGQGGTEAFF
TRBV4-2,-,TRBJ2-7,many,TGTGCCAGCAGCCAAGGGCAAAGGGAGGTCGAGCAGTACTTC,CASSQGQREVEQYF
TRBV7-9,-,TRBJ1-1,many,TGTGCCAGCAGCTTAGCCGCCCCTAGAGACCCGACAGGCGTCGGGGAAGCTTTCTTT,CASSLAAPRDPTGVGEAFF
TRBV7-2,TRBD1,TRBJ1-5,many,TGTGCCAGCAGCCCAAGACAGGGGAGTCTGCCCCAGCATTTT,CASSPRQGSLPQHF
TRBV20-1,-,TRBJ1-5,many,TGCAGCACCGGACAGACTCATCAGCCCCAGCATTTT,CSTGQTHQPQHF
TRBV2,-,TRBJ2-1,-,TGTGCCAGAGGGGGGGGGGGGCCTAGGTACAATGAGCAGTTCTTC,CARGGGGPRYNEQFF
TRBV27,-,TRBJ2-5,-,TGTGCCAGCAGTCCAGGGTTAGAAGAGACCCAGTACTTC,CASSPGLEETQYF
TRBV27,-,TRBJ1-6,few,TGTGCCAGCAGTTTAATGAATATTAATTCACCCCTCCACTTT,CASSLMNINSPLHF
TRBV4-3,TRBD2,TRBJ2-1,many,TGCGCCAGCAGCCAAGAACTAGCGGCAGACTACAATGAGCAGTTCTTC,CASSQELAADYNEQFF
TRBV27,-,TRBJ2-7,few,TGTGCCAGCAGTTCTCGAGGCCAGGGTATACTAAGGAGTCAACCCTACGAGCAGTACTTC,CASSSRGQGILRSQPYEQYF
TRBV5-1,TRBD1,TRBJ1-2,many,TGCGCCAGCACTACGACAGGGGCTAACTATGGCTACACCTTC,CASTTTGANYGYTF
TRBV9,-,TRBJ1-6,many,TGTGCCAGCAGCGCTGGGATGTTTACCAATTCACCCCTCCACTTT,CASSAGMFTNSPLHF
TRBV28,-,TRBJ1-5,few,TGTGCCAGCAGTTCCTCAGGGATGGTAAAGCCCCAGCATTTT,CASSSSGMVKPQHF
TRBV7-6,-,TRBJ2-7,few,TGTGCCAGCAGCTTAACACAGGGGTCGGGAGGCGAGCAGTACTTC,CASSLTQGSGGEQYF
TRBV6-2/TRBV6-3,TRBD2,TRBJ2-5,-,TGTGCCAGCAGTTCCCTAGCGGGGTGGTCAGAGACCCAGTACTTC,CASSSLAGWSETQYF
TRBV5-4,TRBD1,TRBJ1-1,many,TGTGCCACAAGGACAGGGGGACGCACTGAAGCTTTCTTT,CATRTGGRTEAFF
TRBV11-2,-,TRBJ2-1,many,TGTGCCAGCAGCTTACGGATTCATGAGCAGTTCTTC,CASSLRIHEQFF
TRBV10-3,TRBD1,TRBJ1-6,few,TGTGCCATCAGTGAGCTACAGGGGGCCAATTCACCCCTCCACTTT,CAISELQGANSPLHF
TRBV2,TRBD1,TRBJ2-7,-,TGTGCCAGTCAGACAGGGCTCGATCAGTACTTC,CASQTGLDQYF
TRBV27,TRBD2,TRBJ2-3,many,TGTGCCAGCACCGGACTAGCGGGGGGCCGCACAGATACGCAGTATTTT,CASTGLAGGRTDTQYF
TRBV28,-,TRBJ2-7,few,TGTGCCAGCATCCAATTCGACGAGCAGTACTTC,CASIQFDEQYF
TRBV20-1,-,TRBJ2-2,many,TGCAGTGCTAGAGGTCGCCCGCCCAGGGGCCGTGGGGAGCTGTTTTTT,CSARGRPPRGRGELFF
TRBV24-1,-,TRBJ1-2,many,TGTGCCACCAGTGACCCAACAGGGCGGGGTGGCTACACCTTC,CATSDPTGRGGYTF
TRBV14,TRBD2,TRBJ2-7,many,TGTGCCAGCAGCCGACTACTAGCGGGCCACCTTGAGTACGAGCAGTACTTC,CASSRLLAGHLEYEQYF
TRBV20-1,-,TRBJ2-3,many,TGCAGTGCTCCACAGCCAGATACGCAGTATTTT,CSAPQPDTQYF
TRBV6-1,-,TRBJ1-1,many,TGTGCCAGCAGTATAGGGACGCGCGGAACCACTGAAGCTTTCTTT,CASSIGTRGTTEAFF
TRBV19,TRBD1,TRBJ1-5,-,TGTGCCAGTAGTAGACCTCCGGGACAGGGTATCGTATTCTACGATCAGCCCCAGCATTTT,CASSRPPGQGIVFYDQPQHF
TRBV18,-,TRBJ1-4,-,TGTGCCAGCTCACCCCCGGGACAAGGGAGTTCTAATGAAAAACTGTTTTTT,CASSPPGQGSSNEKLFF
TRBV5-1,TRBD2,TRBJ2-1,many,TGCGCCAGCAGCGCGGGACTAGCGGTCTACAATGAGCAGTTCTTC,CASSAGLAVYNEQFF
TRBV7-8,TRBD2,TRBJ2-7,-,TGTGCCAGCAGCTTCACCAGGACTAGCGGGGGCCCGGAGCAGTACTTC,CASSFTRTSGGPEQYF
TRBV28,-,TRBJ1-4,many,TGTGCCAGCAGTTTCCTTCAGCCAGCAACTAATGAAAAACTGTTTTTT,CASSFLQPATNEKLFF
TRBV12-3/TRBV12-4,TRBD1,TRBJ2-3,many,TGTGCCAGACCGTCATCACAAGGGGGCTATAGCACAGATACGCAGTATTTT,CARPSSQGGYSTDTQYF
TRBV24-1,TRBD1,TRBJ2-7,few,TGTGCCACCAGTGATTCGCGGGACAGGGTCGAGCAGTACTTC,CATSDSRDRVEQYF
TRBV6-1,-,TRBJ2-2,-,TGTGCCAGCGGACAAACGGGGGGCGCCGGGGAGCTGTTTTTT,CASGQTGGAGELFF
TRBV20-1,-,TRBJ2-2,-,TGCAGTGCTCTGAGGACAGGGGAGCTGTTTTTT,CSALRTGELFF
TRBV7-3,-,TRBJ2-1,many,TGTGCCAGCAGCCTTGGGACTGCGAGCTCCTACAATGAGCAGTTCTTC,CASSLGTASSYNEQFF
TRBV10-3,-,TRBJ1-5,many,TGTGCCATCAGTGAGTCGGAGTTCGCAGAAGGGGGCAATCAGCCCCAGCATTTT,CAISESEFAEGGNQPQHF
TRBV5-1,TRBD1,TRBJ2-7,few,TGCGCCAGCAGCTCCGGACAGGGGAGCTCCAGTCGCTACGAGCAGTACTTC,CASSSGQGSSSRYEQYF
TRBV2,-,TRBJ1-4,many,TGTGCCAGCTTTTTTTTGCAGGGAGGATCGACTAATGAAAAACTGTTTTTT,CASFFLQGGSTNEKLFF
TRBV27,TRBD1,TRBJ1-4,-,TGTGCCAGCAGCTCTTCGGCAGGGGGGTTAACTAATGAAAAACTGTTTTTT,CASSSSAGGLTNEKLFF
TRBV6-5,-,TRBJ2-4,many,TGTGCCAGCAGTTACTCAGGAGGGACAGCGAGAAACATTCAGTACTTC,CASSYSGGTARNIQYF
TRBV5-1,TRBD1,TRBJ2-7,many,TGCGCCAGCAGCTTGACAGGGGCAGACGAGCAGTACTTC,CASSLTGADEQYF
TRBV12-3/TRBV12-4,TRBD1,TRBJ1-5,many,TGTGCCAGCAGTTTTGGACAGGCCGGTGGGCCCCAGCATTTT,CASSFGQAGGPQHF
TRBV12-3/TRBV12-4,TRBD1,TRBJ2-3,many,TGTGCCAGCAGGTGGACAGGCCCTAGCACAGATACGCAGTATTTT,CASRWTGPSTDTQYF
TRBV20-1,TRBD2,TRBJ2-2,many,TGCAGTGCTTCAGCGGGAGTGAACACCGGGGAGCTGTTTTTT,CSASAGVNTGELFF
TRBV28,-,TRBJ1-2,many,TGTGCCAGCAGTACTCAGGGTTCTGGGATCTATGGCTACACCTTC,CASSTQGSGIYGYTF